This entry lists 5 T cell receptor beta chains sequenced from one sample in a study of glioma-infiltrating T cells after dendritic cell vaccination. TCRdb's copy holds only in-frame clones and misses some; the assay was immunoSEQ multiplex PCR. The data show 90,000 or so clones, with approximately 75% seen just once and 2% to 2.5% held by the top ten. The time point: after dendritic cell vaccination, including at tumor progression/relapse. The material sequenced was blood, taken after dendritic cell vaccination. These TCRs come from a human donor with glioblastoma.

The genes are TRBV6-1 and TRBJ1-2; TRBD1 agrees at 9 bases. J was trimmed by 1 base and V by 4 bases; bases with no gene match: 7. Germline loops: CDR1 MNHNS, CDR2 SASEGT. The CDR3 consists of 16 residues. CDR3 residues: CASSGVGQGRNYGYTF. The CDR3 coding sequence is TGTGCCAGCAGTGGTGTGGGACAGGGCCGTAACTATGGCTACACCTTC.

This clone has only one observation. This CDR3 reads CASRGDRGTEAFF. DNA for the CDR3: TGTGCCAGCAGGGGGGACAGAGGCACTGAAGCTTTCTTT. The rearrangement links TRBV2 to TRBJ1-1; 7 nucleotides line up with TRBD1. The germline V gene encodes CDR1 SNHLY and CDR2 FYNNEI. This CDR3 has 13 amino acids. V was clipped by 6 bases and J by 4 bases; unmatched bases: 5.

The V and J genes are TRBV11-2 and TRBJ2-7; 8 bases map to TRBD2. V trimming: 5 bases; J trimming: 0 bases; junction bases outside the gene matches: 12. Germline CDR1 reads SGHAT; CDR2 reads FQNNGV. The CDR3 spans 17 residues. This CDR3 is CASSRPRTGGSSYEQYV. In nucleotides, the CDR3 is TGTGCCAGCAGCCGACCCCGGACGGGAGGGAGCTCCTACGAGCAGTACGTC.

CDR3 in amino acids: CASSLDSQGDGYTF. DNA for the CDR3: TGCGCCAGCAGCTTGGATTCACAGGGAGATGGCTACACCTTC. The rearrangement uses TRBV5-1 and TRBJ1-2; a possible D gene is TRBD1 (6 bases). V was cut by 0 bases and J by 6 bases, with 12 bases left in between. The CDR3 spans 14 residues. Per germline, CDR1 SGHRS and CDR2 YFSETQ.

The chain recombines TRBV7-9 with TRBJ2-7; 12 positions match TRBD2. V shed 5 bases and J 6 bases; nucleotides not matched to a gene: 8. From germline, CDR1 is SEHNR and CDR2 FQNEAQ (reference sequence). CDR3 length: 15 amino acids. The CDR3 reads CASSVQTSGGGEQYF. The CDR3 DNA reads TGTGCCAGCAGCGTCCAGACTAGCGGGGGTGGCGAGCAGTACTTC.